This is a list of T cell receptor beta chains from one sample in a study of beta chain features in type 1 diabetes. TCRdb's table, derived via immunoSEQ multiplex PCR, lists solely in-frame clones and lacks some. The data hold more than 300,000 clones, with around 15% observed a single time. The sequencing input was naive CD4+ T cells from blood. The receptors were gathered from a woman aged 18-30 years in good health. CDR3s include the opening cysteine and the closing phenylalanine or tryptophan. The D gene is left open where the match is weak. Clone size is stated in some rows and not others, as once, few, many or a class when expanded.

CDR3 protein,CDR3 DNA,clone size,D gene,V gene,J gene
CASSLGLARETQYF,TGTGCCAGCAGCCTAGGCCTAGCGAGAGAGACCCAGTACTTC,few,.,TRBV9,TRBJ2-5
CASSQDVGGGGGTQYF,TGCGCCAGCAGCCAAGATGTTGGCGGGGGTGGCGGTACGCAGTATTTT,.,TRBD2,TRBV4-1,TRBJ2-3
CASSGQNYGYTF,TGTGCCAGCAGCGGACAGAACTATGGCTACACCTTC,few,.,TRBV6-1,TRBJ1-2
CASSALVPNTEAFF,TGTGCCAGCAGTGCGTTAGTACCCAACACTGAAGCTTTCTTT,.,.,TRBV28,TRBJ1-1
CASSPNHRGRQPQHF,TGTGCCAGCAGTCCAAACCACAGGGGGCGGCAGCCCCAGCATTTT,few,TRBD1,TRBV28,TRBJ1-5
CASSGGQGARRQYF,TGTGCCAGCAGCGGGGGACAGGGGGCTCGACGGCAGTACTTC,few,TRBD1,TRBV9,TRBJ2-7
CASSRDRNTEAFF,TGTGCCAGTAGTCGGGACAGGAACACTGAAGCTTTCTTT,.,TRBD1,TRBV19,TRBJ1-1
CASSRSGRTYEQYF,TGTGCCAGCAGCCGTAGCGGGAGAACCTACGAGCAGTACTTC,.,TRBD2,TRBV13,TRBJ2-7
CVRRSSYEQYF,TGTGTCCGGCGGAGCTCCTACGAGCAGTACTTC,few,.,TRBV11-3,TRBJ2-7
CASSPDRAADEQYF,TGTGCCAGCTCACCCGACAGGGCCGCGGACGAGCAGTACTTC,.,TRBD1,TRBV18,TRBJ2-7
CAWSFVSEAFF,TGTGCCTGGAGTTTTGTCAGTGAAGCTTTCTTT,few,.,TRBV30,TRBJ1-1
CASSFIAGDTDTQYF,TGTGCCAGCAGCTTCATAGCGGGAGACACAGATACGCAGTATTTT,.,TRBD2,TRBV5-4,TRBJ2-3
CASSRGSGLSSYEQYF,TGTGCCAGTAGTAGAGGATCGGGACTATCCTCCTACGAGCAGTACTTC,few,TRBD2,TRBV19,TRBJ2-7
CASSLAGGPSYEQYF,TGTGCCAGCAGCTTAGCGGGAGGCCCCTCCTACGAGCAGTACTTC,few,TRBD2,TRBV9,TRBJ2-7
CASSSQPGTGGAETQYF,TGTGCCAGCTCATCCCAACCCGGGACAGGGGGCGCGGAGACCCAGTACTTC,.,TRBD1,TRBV18,TRBJ2-5
CASSQASGRALYSYEQYF,TGCGCCAGCAGCCAGGCCAGCGGGAGGGCCCTTTACTCCTACGAGCAGTACTTC,.,TRBD2,TRBV4-1,TRBJ2-7
CASRPQNSGANVLTF,TGTGCCAGTAGACCTCAGAACTCTGGGGCCAACGTCCTGACTTTC,few,.,TRBV19,TRBJ2-6
CASSPWRIVLPQGTDTQYF,TGTGCCAGCAGCCCCTGGCGTATAGTTCTACCTCAGGGCACAGATACGCAGTATTTT,.,.,TRBV7-8,TRBJ2-3
CASSLVAGAYNEQFF,TGCGCCAGCAGCCTAGTAGCGGGTGCCTACAATGAGCAGTTCTTC,.,TRBD2,TRBV5-1,TRBJ2-1
CATNLVRQGNTEAFF,TGTGCCACCAACCTGGTTCGACAGGGCAACACTGAAGCTTTCTTT,few,TRBD1,TRBV28,TRBJ1-1
CASSLLGGKPGANVLTF,TGTGCCAGCAGCTTGCTTGGGGGGAAACCTGGGGCCAACGTCCTGACTTTC,few,.,TRBV5-4,TRBJ2-6
CASTGASTDTQYF,TGTGCCTCAACAGGGGCTAGCACAGATACGCAGTATTTT,few,TRBD1,TRBV30,TRBJ2-3
CASSFLAGLAGFSEQFF,TGCGCCAGCAGCTTCTTAGCGGGACTAGCGGGATTCTCTGAGCAGTTCTTC,few,TRBD2,TRBV5-1,TRBJ2-1
CASSSIRTSGTEDTQYF,TGTGCCAGCAGCTCTATACGGACTAGCGGGACCGAAGATACGCAGTATTTT,.,TRBD2,TRBV11-3,TRBJ2-3
CASSDARLDFEQFF,TGTGCCAGCAGTGACGCTCGACTAGATTTTGAGCAGTTCTTC,.,.,TRBV25-1,TRBJ2-1
CASGLAGRVAETQYF,TGCGCCAGCGGACTAGCGGGAAGGGTTGCGGAGACCCAGTACTTC,few,TRBD2,TRBV5-1,TRBJ2-5
CASSVSTYNEQFF,TGTGCCAGCAGCGTATCTACCTACAATGAGCAGTTCTTC,few,.,TRBV9,TRBJ2-1
CASSVEIGTPLFF,TGTGCCAGCAGCGTAGAAATCGGGACTCCACTGTTCTTC,.,.,TRBV9,TRBJ2-1
CASSLSTRAHEQYF,TGTGCCAGCAGTCTGTCAACTAGGGCCCACGAGCAGTACTTC,few,.,TRBV28,TRBJ2-7
CATSRGSTQYF,TGTGCCACCAGCAGGGGCAGTACGCAGTATTTT,few,.,TRBV15,TRBJ2-3
CASSLPGTSGSSEQYF,TGCGCCAGCAGCCTCCCCGGGACTAGCGGGAGTTCCGAGCAGTACTTC,few,TRBD2,TRBV5-1,TRBJ2-7
CASSFAGSSGSTYTQYF,TGTGCCAGCAGTTTTGCGGGGTCTAGCGGGAGTACGTATACGCAGTATTTT,.,TRBD2,TRBV27,TRBJ2-3
CASSSRTGPYGYTF,TGTGCCAGCAGCTCAAGGACAGGCCCCTATGGCTACACCTTC,few,TRBD1,TRBV7-9,TRBJ1-2
CASSIVQTNTEAFF,TGTGCCAGTAGTATCGTACAGACGAACACTGAAGCTTTCTTT,few,.,TRBV19,TRBJ1-1
CASSFVREAFF,TGTGCCAGCAGTTTTGTCAGGGAAGCTTTCTTT,few,.,TRBV28,TRBJ1-1
CASRLLAGGSKNIQYF,TGCGCCAGCAGACTTCTAGCGGGAGGGTCTAAAAACATTCAGTACTTC,.,TRBD2,TRBV5-1,TRBJ2-4
CASSLGASGRTKETQYF,TGTGCCAGCAGCCTGGGGGCTAGCGGGAGGACAAAAGAGACCCAGTACTTC,.,TRBD2,TRBV5-4,TRBJ2-5
CASRELGLEQYF,TGTGCCAGCAGAGAACTAGGTCTCGAGCAGTACTTC,few,.,TRBV6-1,TRBJ2-7
CAWSVQGNQPQHF,TGTGCCTGGAGTGTACAGGGAAATCAGCCCCAGCATTTT,few,.,TRBV30,TRBJ1-5
CASSLQTTNTEAFF,TGTGCCAGCAGCTTGCAGACAACGAACACTGAAGCTTTCTTT,few,.,TRBV5-4,TRBJ1-1
CASSYSRGTGELFF,TGTGCCAGCAGTTACAGCCGGGGCACCGGGGAGCTGTTTTTT,.,.,TRBV6-6,TRBJ2-2
CASSVGRNPQETQYF,TGTGCCAGCAGTGTAGGCAGGAATCCTCAAGAGACCCAGTACTTC,few,.,TRBV2,TRBJ2-5
CASSLSSTGLNTEAFF,TGCGCCAGCAGCTTGTCCTCTACAGGGTTGAACACTGAAGCTTTCTTT,few,.,TRBV5-1,TRBJ1-1
CASSPDSRVGYTF,TGCGCCAGCAGCCCAGATTCGAGGGTGGGCTACACCTTC,few,.,TRBV5-1,TRBJ1-2
CASSLTDLQGYTQYF,TGTGCCAGCAGCTTAACGGACCTACAGGGATACACCCAGTACTTC,.,.,TRBV7-2,TRBJ2-5
CASSSGAGIQETQYF,TGTGCCAGCAGTTCAGGGGCCGGAATCCAAGAGACCCAGTACTTC,.,.,TRBV6-1,TRBJ2-5
CASSYGGMGVDTQYF,TGTGCCAGCAGTTACGGCGGGATGGGGGTGGATACGCAGTATTTT,few,.,TRBV6-5,TRBJ2-3
CASSARGQSYEQYF,TGTGCCAGCAGCGCCCGAGGACAGTCCTACGAGCAGTACTTC,.,.,TRBV9,TRBJ2-7
CASSSPTSGSPYEQYF,TGTGCCAGCAGTTCGCCAACTAGCGGGAGCCCTTACGAGCAGTACTTC,once,TRBD2,TRBV6-6,TRBJ2-7
CASSDSTDTQYF,TGTGCCAGCAGCGACAGTACAGATACGCAGTATTTT,.,.,TRBV6-1,TRBJ2-3
CASHARQQTYNEQFF,TGTGCCAGCCACGCGAGACAGCAGACCTACAATGAGCAGTTCTTC,.,.,TRBV27,TRBJ2-1
CASSLASPAGAYEQYF,TGTGCCAGCAGCTTGGCTTCCCCAGCGGGGGCCTACGAGCAGTACTTC,.,TRBD2,TRBV5-4,TRBJ2-7